The T cell receptor (beta chain) described here comes from a study of T-cell memory formation after mild COVID-19 (dated by TCRdb to the early 2020s). Notes on the research overall: Most TCR sequence clusters were specific to one of the two donors. The cohort comprised two young, previously healthy adult volunteers, one female and one male. In two donors, T-cell clones that expanded and contracted after mild COVID-19 were followed by sequencing TCRalpha and TCRbeta repertoires longitudinally. The study at large found these results: Contracting CD4+ clones were located mainly in the CM and EM memory subsets, whereas CD8+ clones were found to be enriched in EMRA. From day 15 to 85, contracting clones showed balanced CD4/CD8 phenotypes, whereas a second wave of clones that expanded from day 15 to 37 leaned towards CD4+. SARS-CoV-2 specificity of the second-wave clones peaking on day 37 was not confirmed. Some responding clones were detected in pre-infection memory, which suggested that pre-existing cross-reactive memory T cells had joined the SARS-CoV-2 response. Only a couple of mild cases were covered by the study, and larger cohorts that include severe cases with pre-infection samples were considered necessary.

Ficoll-Paque density gradient centrifugation was used to isolate PBMCs. Taken from the germline V gene (reference sequence), the CDR1 and CDR2 loops are LNHDA and SQIVND. The CDR3 covers 16 residues, taking in both the cysteine and the phenylalanine. Only the CDR3 region is kept as DNA, spanning 48 bases read in frame from base 1. Trimming takes 4 bases from V and 0 bases from J, and the germline ends sit 15 bases apart. As for this clonotype: Its antigen is unknown. No base quality information exists; no much larger clone differs at one position.

Sequencing relied on an Illumina NovaSeq 6000. TCRalpha and TCRbeta cDNA libraries were constructed by 5'RACE with constant-segment primers, with sample barcodes and unique molecular identifiers being introduced. Trizol reagent was used to extract RNA from every sample. Amplification of the libraries took two PCR steps, and the second step added a second sample barcode plus Illumina TruSeq adapters. Sequencing of the libraries was done on an Illumina NovaSeq, producing 2 x 150 bp paired-end reads. Under the source paper's analysis protocol: Demultiplexing of reads and collapsing into UMI-guided consensus sequences were performed with migec v1.2.7. Using mixcr v2.1.11, UMI consensuses were aligned to TRA and TRB V and J templates and then assembled into clonotypes. Clonotypes were classified as expanded or contracted when called significant by both edgeR and NoisET, with noise models trained on biological replicates. For edgeR calls, the thresholds were a false discovery rate-adjusted p below 0.01 and a log2 fold-change of 1. As an exploratory analysis of dynamics, PCA with hierarchical clustering was applied to max-normalized trajectories of the 1000 most abundant clonotypes. Each responding clone was given a CD4 or CD8 phenotype based on the CD4+ and CD8+ repertoires, which had been sequenced separately. TCRdb trimmed public reads at Q25 via fastp, called clones via MiXCR and kept in-frame beta chains. Each CDR3 protein appears once, grouped with its most common genes and DNA. For this entry, the V and J calls and clone size follow TCRdb and not the study's own pipeline. The sample profile shows 190,000 or so distinct CDR3 sequences; about 20% of them were found once. The leading ten clones occupy about 23% of the sample.

The TCR originated in an adult woman who had mild COVID-19 (a few samples of this study predate the infection). The sample titles of this study are shuffled in the database, so cell type and time point are left out; the donor was told from shared clones. This chain joins TRBV19 to TRBJ1-1, with a tentative D gene TRBD1 over 5 matching bases. The sequenced material came from PBMCs or a T cell subset sorted from them (not recorded which). The CDR3 reads as follows: CASSTPWDPMNTEAFF. The DNA sequence follows: TGTGCCAGTAGTACTCCATGGGACCCGATGAACACTGAAGCTTTCTTT. The variable domain in full, with residues beyond the CDR3 obtained from the reference TRBV19 and TRBJ1-1 genes, is DGGITQSPKYLFRKEGQNVTLSCEQNLNHDAMYWYRQDPGQGLRLIYYSQIVNDFQKGDIAEGYSVSREKKESFPLTVTSAQKNPTAFYLCASSTPWDPMNTEAFFGQGTRLTVV.